The 13 T cell receptor beta chains reported below all come from one sample, sequenced in a study of T cells in tumors after PD-1 blockade. Method: immunoSEQ multiplex PCR; TCRdb's copy keeps in-frame clones and lacks some. Of around 11,000 clones listed, approximately 61% were seen once; the top ten hold about 12%. Here the sequenced sample was tumor tissue, taken after anti-PD-1 treatment. The receptors shown here come from a human donor with basal cell carcinoma.

J is TRBJ1-1 and V is TRBV29-1, with 8 nucleotides matching TRBD1. The germline gives CDR1 SQVTM, CDR2 ANQGSEA. The CDR3 runs 12 residues. V was clipped by 8 bases and J by 8 bases; unmatched bases: 10. The DNA for the CDR3 is TGCAGCCTCCTATCCTGGACAGGGGAAGCTTTCTTT. Translation gives CSLLSWTGEAFF.

This clone was picked up a small number of times. This chain's CDR3 is CASKKEGARTEAFF. In nucleotides, the CDR3 is TGTGCCAGTAAAAAAGAGGGGGCGCGGACTGAAGCTTTCTTT. The gene calls are TRBV19 and TRBJ1-1; 7 bases align to TRBD1. Germline V CDR1 and CDR2: LNHDA, SQIVND (reference sequence). There are 14 residues in the CDR3. With V trimmed by 7 bases and J by 5 bases, 10 bases remained unmatched.

The CDR3 loop reads CASSRDRREQFF. The CDR3 DNA reads as TGCGCCAGCAGCCGGGACCGCCGTGAGCAGTTCTTC. This chain joins TRBV5-1 and TRBJ2-1; D may be TRBD1 or TRBD2 (5 bases each). The CDR3 sequence is 12 residues long. The V end was cut by 4 bases, the J end by 9 bases, with 11 bases between. The germline gives CDR1 SGHRS, CDR2 YFSETQ.

This clone was detected a few times. CDR3 region: CASSLSGAGYTF. The CDR3 DNA reads as TGTGCCAGCAGCTTATCCGGGGCTGGCTACACCTTC. V and J are TRBV11-3 and TRBJ1-2, with D possibly matching TRBD1 (5 bases). Looked up from germline, CDR1 is SGHNT and CDR2 is YENEEA. The CDR3 contains 12 residues. Trimming left V 2 bases short and J 7 bases short, with 8 bases between.

The chain combines TRBV6-5 with TRBJ1-2; a weak D match, TRBD1 (5 bases). V was cut by 2 bases and J by 3 bases, with 16 bases left in between. The CDR3 is made up of 16 amino acids. In germline, CDR1 is MNHEY, CDR2 SVGAGI. The CDR3 sequence: CASSYVGPITHYGYTF. The DNA of the CDR3 is TGTGCCAGCAGTTACGTGGGGCCAATTACCCACTATGGCTACACCTTC.

The chain employs TRBV14 and TRBJ2-7; D is possibly TRBD2 (6 bases). Germline assignment: CDR1 SGHDN and CDR2 FVKESK. Between the trimmed V and J ends, which lost 1 base and 2 bases, there was a span of 18 bases. The CDR3 spans 17 residues. The CDR3 DNA reads TGTGCCAGCAGCCAAGCGAGCGGGTTCGCCTCAACCTACGAGCAGTACTTC. Translation: CASSQASGFASTYEQYF.

The rearrangement uses TRBV9 and TRBJ1-4; D unresolved. Germline V gene lookup returns CDR1 SGDLS and CDR2 YYNGEE. V shed 0 bases and J shed 5 bases, with 11 bases lying between them. The CDR3 is 15 amino acids. The CDR3 DNA reads as TGTGCCAGCAGCGTAGGTGGACGCCGAAATGAAAAACTGTTTTTT. It is translated as CASSVGGRRNEKLFF.

V usage is TRBV18 and J usage is TRBJ2-5, with D uncertain. The V end lost 2 bases, the J end lost 3 bases, and 7 bases lay between the germline ends. The CDR3 extends over 13 amino acids. Germline V gene sequence: CDR1 KGHSH, CDR2 LQKENI. CDR3 sequence reads: CASSPSPEETQYF. The CDR3 coding sequence is TGTGCCAGCTCACCAAGCCCGGAAGAGACCCAGTACTTC.

V is TRBV6-5 and J is TRBJ2-1, with 11 bases aligning to TRBD1. Per germline, CDR1 MNHEY and CDR2 SVGAGI. This CDR3 spans 16 amino acids. V was clipped by 2 bases and J by 4 bases; unmatched bases: 4. The CDR3 DNA reads TGTGCCAGCAGTTACGGGGGACAGGGGGTTTACAATGAGCAGTTCTTC. This gives the protein CASSYGGQGVYNEQFF.

This rearrangement joins TRBV6-2 or TRBV6-3 to TRBJ2-3, with TRBD2 identical over 8 bases. The CDR3 totals 17 residues. The germline V gene has CDR1 MNHEY and CDR2 SVGEGT. The ends lost 2 bases at V and 6 bases at J; junction bases unmatched: 13. The CDR3 spells CASSYLSGDLDRDTQYF. In nucleotides, the CDR3 is TGTGCCAGCAGTTACCTTAGCGGGGATCTAGATCGTGATACGCAGTATTTT.

The chain couples TRBV5-1 to TRBJ1-1, with 9 positions matching TRBD1. After removal of 3 bases from V and 5 bases from J, the junction contained 8 bases not matched to a gene. This CDR3 comprises 15 residues. The V gene's germline CDR1 is SGHRS and CDR2 YFSETQ. As DNA, the CDR3 is TGCGCCAGCAGCTCCCCCGGGACAGGGAGGACTGAAGCTTTCTTT. It yields the protein CASSSPGTGRTEAFF.

The chain couples TRBV5-6 to TRBJ1-2, with D possibly TRBD1 on 5 matching bases. V lost 2 bases and J lost 0, with 20 bases in between. The germline gives CDR1 SGHDT, CDR2 YYEEEE. The CDR3 extends over 18 amino acids. CDR3 in DNA: TGTGCCAGCAGCTTCTGGGGACGGACGGCGAAAGCTAACTATGGCTACACCTTC. It specifies CASSFWGRTAKANYGYTF.

V is TRBV7-9 and J is TRBJ2-3; possibly TRBD1 or TRBD2 for D (5 bases each). CDR3 length equals 15 residues. The V end lost 2 bases, the J end lost 4 bases, and 13 bases lay between the germline ends. From germline, CDR1 is SEHNR and CDR2 FQNEAQ (reference sequence). The CDR3 protein is CASSLRDHYSDTQYF. CDR3 nucleotide sequence: TGTGCCAGCAGCTTAAGGGACCATTATTCAGATACGCAGTATTTT.